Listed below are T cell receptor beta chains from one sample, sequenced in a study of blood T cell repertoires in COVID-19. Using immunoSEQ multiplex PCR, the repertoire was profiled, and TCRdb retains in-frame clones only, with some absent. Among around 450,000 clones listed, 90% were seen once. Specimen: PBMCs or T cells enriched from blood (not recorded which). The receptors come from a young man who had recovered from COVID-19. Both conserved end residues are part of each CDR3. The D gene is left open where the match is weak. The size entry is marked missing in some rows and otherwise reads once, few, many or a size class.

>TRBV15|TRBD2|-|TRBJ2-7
CATSRHLTSVGSYEQYF
TGTGCCACCAGCAGACACCTGACTAGCGTTGGTTCCTACGAGCAGTACTTC
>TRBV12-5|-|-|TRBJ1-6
CASAQGSRVAPLHF
TGTGCTAGTGCCCAAGGAAGCAGGGTGGCACCCCTCCACTTT
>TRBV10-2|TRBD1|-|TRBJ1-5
CASRRTGQMQPQHF
TGCGCCAGCAGAAGGACAGGGCAGATGCAGCCCCAGCATTTT
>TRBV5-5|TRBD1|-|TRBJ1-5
CASSLVPGQGDVRHF
TGTGCCAGCAGCTTGGTCCCGGGACAGGGAGATGTGAGGCATTTT
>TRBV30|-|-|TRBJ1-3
CAWTGAGNTIYF
TGTGCCTGGACAGGGGCTGGAAACACCATATATTTT
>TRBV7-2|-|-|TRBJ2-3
CASSLATEGTQYF
TGTGCCAGCAGCTTAGCTACAGAGGGAACGCAGTATTTT
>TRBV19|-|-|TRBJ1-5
CASAQRGGRQPQHF
TGTGCCAGTGCGCAGAGGGGGGGGCGTCAGCCCCAGCATTTT
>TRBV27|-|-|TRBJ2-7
CASSPSAISYEQYF
TGTGCCAGCAGTCCATCAGCGATATCCTACGAGCAGTACTTC
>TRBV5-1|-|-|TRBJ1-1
CASVPGGPLREAFF
TGCGCCAGCGTTCCCGGGGGGCCTCTTCGTGAAGCTTTCTTT
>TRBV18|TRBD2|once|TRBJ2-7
CASSPLAGSTYEQYF
TGTGCCAGCTCACCACTAGCGGGCTCCACCTACGAGCAGTACTTC
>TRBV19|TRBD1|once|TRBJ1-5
CASSTRTGFNQPQHF
TGTGCCAGTAGCACCAGGACAGGGTTCAATCAGCCCCAGCATTTT
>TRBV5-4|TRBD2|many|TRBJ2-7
CASSTSGRKRGPYEQYF
TGTGCCAGCAGCACTAGCGGGAGGAAAAGAGGGCCCTACGAGCAGTACTTC
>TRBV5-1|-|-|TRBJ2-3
CASSPGVETDTQYF
TGCGCCAGCAGCCCTGGAGTAGAAACGGATACGCAGTATTTT
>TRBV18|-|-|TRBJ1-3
CASSPETGEGNTIYF
TGTGCCAGCTCACCCGAGACAGGAGAGGGAAACACCATATATTTT
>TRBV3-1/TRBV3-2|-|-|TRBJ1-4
CASSQGREKLFF
TGTGCCAGCAGCCAAGGTCGGGAAAAACTGTTTTTT
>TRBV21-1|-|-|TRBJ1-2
CASSKNRHYGYTF
TGTGCCAGCAGCAAAAACAGGCACTATGGCTACACCTTC
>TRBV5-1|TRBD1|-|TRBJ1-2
CASSVDRGSKGNHGYTF
TGCGCCAGCAGCGTCGACAGGGGAAGCAAGGGTAATCATGGCTACACCTTC
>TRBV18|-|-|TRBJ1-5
CASSPGMGQPQHF
TGTGCCAGCTCGCCGGGGATGGGGCAGCCCCAGCATTTT
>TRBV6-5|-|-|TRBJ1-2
CAARTLYGYTF
TGTGCCGCCCGGACTCTCTATGGCTACACCTTC
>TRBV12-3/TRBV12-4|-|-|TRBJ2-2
CASSPFRELFF
TGTGCCAGCAGTCCCTTTCGGGAGCTGTTTTTT
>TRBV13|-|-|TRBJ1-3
CASSSPAPGRGGGNTIYF
TGTGCCAGCAGCTCCCCTGCCCCGGGCAGGGGTGGTGGAAACACCATATATTTT
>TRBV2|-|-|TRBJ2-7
CASRLPAAYEQYF
TGTGCCAGCAGATTGCCTGCGGCGTACGAGCAGTACTTC
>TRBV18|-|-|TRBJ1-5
CASSPNSNQPQHF
TGTGCCAGCTCACCCAATAGCAATCAGCCCCAGCATTTT
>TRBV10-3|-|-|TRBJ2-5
CAISEGATGGTQYF
TGTGCCATCAGTGAAGGGGCCACCGGGGGGACCCAGTACTTC
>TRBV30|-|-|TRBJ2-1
CAWSRDSYNEQFF
TGTGCCTGGAGCCGAGACTCCTACAATGAGCAGTTCTTC
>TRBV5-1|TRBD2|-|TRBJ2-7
CASSEPGLAGEQYF
TGCGCCAGCAGCGAACCGGGACTAGCGGGCGAGCAGTACTTC
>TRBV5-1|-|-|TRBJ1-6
CASSLAGRATPLHF
TGCGCCAGCAGCTTGGCCGGCAGGGCAACACCCCTCCACTTT
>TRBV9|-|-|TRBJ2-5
CASSVVGGQETQYF
TGTGCCAGCAGCGTAGTCGGTGGCCAAGAGACCCAGTACTTC
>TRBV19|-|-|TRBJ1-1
CASSPAWGMNTEAFF
TGTGCCAGTAGTCCTGCGTGGGGCATGAACACTGAAGCTTTCTTT
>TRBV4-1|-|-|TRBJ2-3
CASSPRYRTDTQYF
TGCGCCAGCAGCCCCAGATACAGGACAGATACGCAGTATTTT
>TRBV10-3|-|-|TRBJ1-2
CAISESGDGYTF
TGTGCCATCAGTGAATCCGGGGATGGCTACACCTTC
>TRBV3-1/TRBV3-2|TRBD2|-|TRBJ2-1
CASSQGTSSYNEQFF
TGTGCCAGCAGCCAGGGGACTAGCTCCTACAATGAGCAGTTCTTC
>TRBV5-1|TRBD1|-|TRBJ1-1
CASSSQGAGATEAFF
TGCGCCAGCAGCTCACAGGGGGCGGGCGCCACTGAAGCTTTCTTT
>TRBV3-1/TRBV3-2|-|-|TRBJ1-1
CASSQVGQLNTEAFF
TGTGCCAGCAGCCAAGTGGGACAACTAAACACTGAAGCTTTCTTT
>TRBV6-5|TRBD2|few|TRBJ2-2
CASSYLAGDTGELFF
TGTGCCAGCAGTTACCTAGCGGGAGACACCGGGGAGCTGTTTTTT
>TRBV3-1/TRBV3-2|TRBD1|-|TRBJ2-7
CASSQDGQGRFEQYF
TGTGCCAGCAGCCAAGATGGACAGGGTCGGTTCGAGCAGTACTTC
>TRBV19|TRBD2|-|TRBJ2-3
CASSSPAGGTSDTQYF
TGTGCCAGTAGTAGCCCAGCGGGAGGGACTTCAGATACGCAGTATTTT
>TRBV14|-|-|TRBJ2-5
CASSQTPRGPRGTQYF
TGTGCCAGCAGCCAGACCCCGCGGGGTCCCCGGGGGACCCAGTACTTC
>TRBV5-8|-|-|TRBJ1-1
CASSLADMFKAFF
TGTGCCAGCAGCTTGGCCGACATGTTTAAAGCTTTCTTT
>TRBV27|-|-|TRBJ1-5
CASSLPGMNQPQHF
TGTGCCAGCAGTTTACCCGGGATGAATCAGCCCCAGCATTTT
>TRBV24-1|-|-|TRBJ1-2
CATSDQVGGYTF
TGTGCCACCAGTGACCAGGTCGGCGGCTACACCTTC
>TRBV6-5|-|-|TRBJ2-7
CASRNQGQSSYEQYF
TGTGCCAGCAGAAACCAAGGACAGAGCTCCTACGAGCAGTACTTC
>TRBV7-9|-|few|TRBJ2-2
CASSDKPTGELFF
TGTGCCAGCAGCGATAAGCCCACCGGGGAGCTGTTTTTT
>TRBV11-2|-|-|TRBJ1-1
CASSSYRRRGTEAFF
TGTGCCAGCAGCTCTTACAGGCGGAGGGGCACTGAAGCTTTCTTT
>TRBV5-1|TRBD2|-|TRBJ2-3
CASRVAGSTDTQYF
TGCGCCAGCCGTGTAGCGGGAAGCACAGATACGCAGTATTTT
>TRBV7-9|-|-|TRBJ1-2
CASSSAEGYTF
TGTGCCAGCAGCTCCGCGGAAGGCTACACCTTC
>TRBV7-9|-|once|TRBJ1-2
CASSPPQARPGGYTF
TGTGCCAGCAGCCCCCCCCAGGCAAGACCAGGGGGCTACACCTTC
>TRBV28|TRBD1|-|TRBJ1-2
CASSTGTGIAYGYTF
TGTGCCAGCAGTACCGGGACAGGGATCGCCTATGGCTACACCTTC